This T cell receptor beta chain was captured in a study of shared clonotypes between healthy human individuals. As regards this clone: The antigen is not known.

The test was conducted at deep level. Some 30,000 T cell genomes (approximately 0.2 ug DNA) went into each sorted-subset replicate. TCRdb's table, derived via immunoSEQ multiplex PCR, lists solely in-frame clones and lacks some. The sample includes about 820,000 clones, about 92% seen only once; the top ten take about 25%. Germline CDR1 and CDR2: LNHDA and SQIVND (reference sequence). Deletions cut 7 bases from V and 4 bases from J, with 14 bases between. CDR3 length equals 14 residues. CD45RO-negative CD8 cells positively selected for CCR7 made up the naive population, which excluded terminally differentiated effector memory CD45RA+ cells. Study results and limitations: Naive subsets typically showed greater estimated richness than memory subsets.

Sequences were obtained from naive CD8+ T cells sorted from blood. This chain uses TRBV19 with TRBJ2-1, with D possibly TRBD1 on 6 matching bases. This TCR came from a young man in good health. CDR3 protein: CASKWTDGYNEQFF. The CDR3 bases are TGTGCCAGTAAATGGACAGATGGGTACAATGAGCAGTTCTTC.